The clone carrying this TCR beta chain was detected only a few times. Its specificity is not known. This record comes from a study of long-term antiretroviral therapy in people with HIV. Regarding the study as a whole: Therapy changes, viral resistance and ART adherence were not documented in the available data. Following ART, diversity rose but still fell short of transplant donor controls.

V was cut by 0 bases and J by 1 base, with 9 bases left in between. CDR3 length: 15 amino acids. Per germline, CDR1 LGHNA and CDR2 YNFKEQ. The authors ran the immunoSEQ assay, v3.0, at survey level. Sequencing was directed toward 40,000-50,000 T-cell genomes in each sample. Assay used: immunoSEQ multiplex PCR; TCRdb lists only in-frame clones, some missing. The table lists more than 15,000 clones, more than 70% of them singletons. Clinicians in the United States treated all participants with HIV. Sequencing was performed on unsorted PBMCs, taken at the start of antiretroviral therapy, before treatment. The receptor comes from a woman aged 40 to 49 with HIV. The chain carries TRBV4-2 and TRBJ1-1, with a weak D call TRBD1 (5 bases). The CDR3 loop reads CASSQDRATNTEAFF. CDR3 in DNA: TGTGCCAGCAGCCAAGACAGGGCCACGAACACTGAAGCTTTCTTT.